Shown below are 21 T cell receptor beta chains from a single sample sequenced in a study of control samples from healthy donors and cancer patients. Method: immunoSEQ multiplex PCR; TCRdb's copy keeps in-frame clones and lacks some. There are about 150,000 clones in the sample; 93% occur only once, and 5.8% lies in the top ten. Sequencing used blood. The origin of the receptors is a man aged 18 to 29 in good health.

The V gene is TRBV5-1, the J gene TRBJ1-1; the D is unclear. The ends were cut back, 4 bases at V and 12 bases at J, with 13 bases in the middle. Germline V gene lookup returns CDR1 SGHRS and CDR2 YFSETQ. CDR3 length equals 11 residues. The CDR3 DNA reads as TGCGCCAGCAGCGGGGATGTGTTGACTTTCTTT. This codes for CASSGDVLTFF.

Only one count was recorded for this clone. The chain couples TRBV28 to TRBJ1-3, with 8 bases matching TRBD1. The CDR3 has 15 residues. CDR1 and CDR2 from the germline V gene are MDHEN and SYDVKM. Trimming took 3 bases from V and 3 from J; bases not matched to a gene: 4. The CDR3 reads CASSLYRGYGNTIYF. As DNA, the CDR3 is TGTGCCAGCAGTTTGTACAGGGGGTATGGAAACACCATATATTTT.

The chain combines TRBV15 with TRBJ1-4, with a weak D call TRBD1 (6 bases). The CDR3 length is 14 residues. The germline V and J ends were trimmed by 5 bases and 6 bases, with 13 bases remaining between them. Germline loops: CDR1 LNHNV, CDR2 YYDKDF (reference sequence). This chain's CDR3 is CATSLYGGDEKLFF. CDR3 coding DNA: TGTGCCACCAGCCTTTACGGGGGCGATGAAAAACTGTTTTTT.

In DNA, the CDR3 is TGCGCCAGCACCGCCGAGGGCATCTTCTACGAGCAGTACTTC. Residues: CASTAEGIFYEQYF. J is TRBJ2-7 and V is TRBV5-1; maybe TRBD2 (5 bases). The germline CDR1 and CDR2 sequences are SGHRS and YFSETQ. The CDR3 covers 14 residues. Trimming removed 6 bases at V and 3 bases at J, with 16 bases between.

The V and J genes are TRBV4-1 and TRBJ2-1, with D maybe TRBD2 (7 bases). This CDR3 has 19 residues. Trimming took off 0 bases at V and 0 bases at J, with 18 bases between the two ends. Looked up from germline, CDR1 is MGHRA and CDR2 is YSYEKL. CDR3 protein: CASSQDPGGGIISYNEQFF. The CDR3, as DNA: TGCGCCAGCAGCCAAGATCCGGGGGGCGGGATAATCTCCTACAATGAGCAGTTCTTC.

The V call is TRBV24-1, the J call TRBJ2-1; D is ambiguous. The CDR3 has 8 amino acids. The ends were cut back, 9 bases at V and 10 bases at J, with 3 bases in the middle. Germline lookup yields CDR1 KGHDR and CDR2 SFDVKD. CDR3 sequence reads: CATHEQFF. The CDR3 nucleotides read TGTGCCACCCACGAGCAGTTCTTC.

As for this clone: The sample carries other DNA sequences with the same CDR3. The chain carries TRBV6-5 and TRBJ2-3; TRBD2 matches at 7 bases. After removal of 5 bases from V and 6 bases from J, the junction contained 2 bases not matched to a gene. The germline V gene encodes CDR1 MNHEY and CDR2 SVGAGI. The CDR3 is made up of 12 amino acids. The CDR3 protein is CASSTGGDTQYF. For the CDR3, the DNA is TGTGCCAGCAGTACCGGGGGGGATACGCAGTATTTT.

The V and J genes are TRBV2 and TRBJ1-5, with a tentative D call TRBD1 (5 bases). The germline V gene has CDR1 SNHLY and CDR2 FYNNEI. The CDR3 is 14 amino acids. The V and J ends lost 7 bases and 6 bases respectively, with 16 bases between them. CDR3 protein: CASNSGTFRQPQHF. The CDR3 DNA reads TGTGCCAGCAACTCAGGGACCTTCCGTCAGCCCCAGCATTTT.

This sequence joins TRBV5-1 and TRBJ1-4, with a weak D call TRBD1 (5 bases). The CDR3 covers 14 residues. Trimming left V 4 bases short and J 8 bases short, with 15 bases between. Germline CDR1 and CDR2: SGHRS and YFSETQ. The DNA for the CDR3 is TGCGCCAGCAGCAAAGGGCAGGGTGGGGAAAAACTGTTTTTT. Protein sequence: CASSKGQGGEKLFF.

V usage is TRBV5-1 and J usage is TRBJ2-1; no firm D call. Germline loops: CDR1 SGHRS, CDR2 YFSETQ. CDR3 size: 16 residues. Trimming left V 4 bases short and J 9 bases short, with 23 bases between. The CDR3 bases are TGCGCCAGCAGCCTCACCTCGTATCCGTCCTCACGTGAGCAGTTCTTC. Its protein product is CASSLTSYPSSREQFF.

The V gene is TRBV5-8, the J gene TRBJ1-5, with D possibly being TRBD1 (5 bases). Germline CDR1 is SGHTS and CDR2 is YDEGEE. V was clipped by 2 bases and J by 0 bases, with 15 bases between them. The CDR3 spans 17 residues. CDR3 bases: TGTGCCAGCAGCTTAGGGACCCTCCGATATAGCAATCAGCCCCAGCATTTT. This gives the protein CASSLGTLRYSNQPQHF.

The chain links TRBV5-6 to TRBJ2-7; D uncertain. The CDR3 loop spans 13 amino acids. Germline CDR1 and CDR2: SGHDT and YYEEEE. V was cut by 4 bases and J by 5 bases, with 13 bases left in between. CDR3 in DNA: TGTGCCAGCAGCCTGGCGACTCGAGACGAGCAGTACTTC. Amino acids: CASSLATRDEQYF.

The V call is TRBV5-5, the J call TRBJ2-7; 9 bases agree with TRBD2. The CDR3 spans 13 residues. Germline CDR1 reads SGHKS; CDR2 reads YYEKEE (reference sequence). J gave up 4 bases and V 6 bases, and 5 bases lay outside the gene matches. The CDR3 loop is CASIGTSFYEQYF. The CDR3 nucleotides read TGTGCCAGCATCGGGACTAGCTTTTACGAGCAGTACTTC.

The V and J genes are TRBV19 and TRBJ1-2, with 10 bases fitting TRBD1. The ends lost 5 bases at V and 4 bases at J; junction bases unmatched: 10. The germline gives CDR1 LNHDA, CDR2 SQIVND (reference sequence). The CDR3 extends over 16 amino acids. CDR3 residues: CASSLQGTGVGYGYTF. The CDR3 DNA sequence: TGTGCCAGTAGTCTACAGGGGACAGGGGTAGGCTATGGCTACACCTTC.

This chain's CDR3 is CASSQGGTGTEAFF. CDR3 DNA sequence: TGTGCCAGCAGCCAAGGAGGGACGGGCACTGAAGCTTTCTTT. The chain employs TRBV7-9 and TRBJ1-1; the D gene is possibly TRBD1 (5 bases). Germline V CDR1 and CDR2: SEHNR, FQNEAQ (reference sequence). V dropped 5 bases and J dropped 4 bases, with 14 bases sitting between them. The CDR3 totals 14 residues.

The chain combines TRBV28 with TRBJ2-6; 14 bases match TRBD2. Unmatched junction bases numbered 9, after V lost 5 bases and J lost 0 bases. The CDR3 consists of 20 residues. Germline-derived CDR1 and CDR2 are MDHEN and SYDVKM. CDR3 in amino acids: CASSPHGLAGGSSGANVLTF. The CDR3 nucleotides are TGTGCCAGCAGTCCCCACGGACTAGCGGGGGGTAGCTCTGGGGCCAACGTCCTGACTTTC.

The V gene is TRBV7-9, the J gene TRBJ2-1; 7 nucleotides match TRBD2. Germline V gene data show CDR1 as SEHNR and CDR2 as FQNEAQ (reference sequence). The V and J ends lost 6 bases and 8 bases, in that order; junction bases with no gene match: 22. The CDR3 runs 18 residues. Written as DNA, the CDR3 is TGTGCCAGCAGAACAACCCCCGGGACTAACGCAGATGGGTATGAGCAGTTCTTC. Translating gives CASRTTPGTNADGYEQFF. Full variable domain (remainder filled in from reference TRBV7-9 and TRBJ2-1): DTGVSQNPRHKITKRGQNVTFRCDPISEHNRLYWYRQTLGQGPEFLTYFQNEAQLEKSRLLSDRFSAERPKGSFSTLEIQRTEQGDSAMYLCASRTTPGTNADGYEQFFGPGTRLTVL.

As concerns this clone: This same CDR3 is encoded by further DNA sequences in the sample. In DNA form, the CDR3 reads TGTGCCAGCAGTTACGGGGTGTACGAGCAGTACTTC. It encodes CASSYGVYEQYF. This chain connects TRBV6-2 or TRBV6-3 to TRBJ2-7, with D uncertain. V was clipped by 2 bases and J by 4 bases, with 6 bases between them. Per germline, CDR1 MNHEY and CDR2 SVGEGT. This CDR3 region has 12 residues.

The rearrangement joins TRBV5-6 to TRBJ2-1; TRBD2 might be the D (5 bases). V was trimmed by 3 bases and J by 8 bases, leaving 15 bases between them. Germline V CDR1 and CDR2: SGHDT, YYEEEE. CDR3 length equals 14 residues. The CDR3 region is CASSSWGAFDEQFF. CDR3 coding DNA: TGTGCCAGCAGCTCGTGGGGAGCTTTCGATGAGCAGTTCTTC. Variable domain in full (rest from reference TRBV5-6 and TRBJ2-1): DAGVTQSPTHLIKTRGQQVTLRCSPKSGHDTVSWYQQALGQGPQFIFQYYEEEERQRGNFPDRFSGHQFPNYSSELNVNALLLGDSALYLCASSSWGAFDEQFFGPGTRLTVL.

A note on this clone: The germline gene is not matched at one end of the junction; a read error may be the cause. V usage is TRBV11-2 and J usage is TRBJ2-7; D might be TRBD1 (6 bases). Germline CDR1 and CDR2: SGHAT and FQNNGV. CDR3 length equals 14 residues. The CDR3, as DNA: TGTGCCAGCAGCCTAGAAGGGGGAGCCTACGAGCAGTACTTC. Encoded protein: CASSLEGGAYEQYF.

The chain carries TRBV30 and TRBJ2-4; D is possibly TRBD1 (7 bases). CDR1 GTSNPN and CDR2 SVGIG come from the germline V gene (reference sequence). The length of the CDR3 is 15 residues. V was pared by 2 bases and J by 4 bases, with 15 bases between. The DNA for the CDR3 is TGTGCCTGGAGTTCAGGGGGGTACCCAAAAAACATTCAGTACTTC. Its protein is CAWSSGGYPKNIQYF. The full variable domain, in which reference TRBV30 and TRBJ2-4 provide the parts outside the CDR3, is SQTIHQWPATLVQPVGSPLSLECTVEGTSNPNLYWYRQAAGRGLQLLFYSVGIGQISSEVPQNLSASRPQDRQFILSSKKLLLSDSGFYLCAWSSGGYPKNIQYFGAGTRLSVL.